What follows are 30 T cell receptor beta chains derived from one specimen sequenced in a study of blood T cell repertoires in COVID-19. This table comes from immunoSEQ multiplex PCR, and its TCRdb copy is limited to in-frame clones, with some not included. Here the sample spans 200,000 to 300,000 clones, 80% to 90% being singletons. Sequencing used peripheral blood. The source is a woman aged 40 to 50 with acute or convalescent COVID-19.

This chain connects TRBV3-1 (or the pseudogene TRBV3-2) to TRBJ2-4, with a tentative D call TRBD2 (5 bases). The germline gives CDR1 LGHDT, CDR2 YNNKEL (reference sequence). V was shortened by 0 bases and J by 2 bases, with 11 bases between the two germline ends. The CDR3 contains 16 residues. CDR3 in amino acids: CASSQDPGWSKNIQYF. The CDR3 region has the DNA TGTGCCAGCAGCCAAGATCCGGGGTGGTCCAAAAACATTCAGTACTTC.

A word on this clone: The identical CDR3 is also encoded by other nucleotide sequences in the sample. The chain is built from TRBV12-3 or TRBV12-4 and TRBJ1-2; D is ambiguous. Trimming took 5 bases from V and 8 from J, leaving 9 bases between them. The CDR3 consists of 11 residues. The CDR3 protein is CASSLAGGYTF. DNA for the CDR3: TGTGCCAGCAGTCTGGCGGGAGGCTACACCTTC.

The chain couples TRBV6-5 to TRBJ1-2; unclear D gene. CDR1 MNHEY and CDR2 SVGAGI come from the germline V gene. The length of the CDR3 is 13 residues. With 5 bases removed from V and 1 base from J, the gap between germline ends came to 8 bases. CDR3 sequence (DNA): TGTGCCAGCAGTACACCAAGTAACTATGGCTACACCTTC. Its protein is CASSTPSNYGYTF.

The chain employs TRBV19 and TRBJ1-1; D is unresolved. This CDR3 spans 15 amino acids. V shed 1 base and J shed 5 bases, with 14 bases lying between them. Germline CDR1 LNHDA, CDR2 SQIVND (reference sequence). Written as DNA, the CDR3 is TGTGCCAGTAGTATAGGGGGAGGAGGTGATACTGAAGCTTTCTTT. It is translated as CASSIGGGGDTEAFF.

The chain employs TRBV19 and TRBJ1-4; 11 bases are a match to TRBD1. This CDR3 contains 18 residues. Germline V lookup: CDR1 LNHDA, CDR2 SQIVND (reference sequence). Germline trimming cut 4 bases from V and 0 bases from J; bases unmatched to any gene: 7. CDR3 sequence (DNA): TGTGCCAGTAGTACTAACCCGGGACAGGGGGCAACTAATGAAAAACTGTTTTTT. This sequence encodes CASSTNPGQGATNEKLFF.

Comments on this clone: At the DNA level, this CDR3 is encoded by other sequences in the same sample as well. CDR3 nucleotides: TGTGCCAGCAGTGAAGCTGGAGGAAACACTGAAGCTTTCTTT. Its translation is CASSEAGGNTEAFF. The chain recombines TRBV6-1 with TRBJ1-1; D remains unclear. The CDR3 covers 14 residues. The V gene's germline CDR1 is MNHNS and CDR2 SASEGT. The V end was cut by 0 bases, the J end by 2 bases, with 7 bases between.

The V call is TRBV5-1, the J call TRBJ1-2, with D possibly being TRBD1 (5 bases). The CDR3 is 13 residues long. The V end lost 8 bases, the J end lost 4 bases, and 15 bases lay between the germline ends. Germline V gene data show CDR1 as SGHRS and CDR2 as YFSETQ. The CDR3 loop reads CASTRQGSYGYTF. Here the CDR3 DNA reads TGCGCCAGTACTCGGCAGGGTAGCTATGGCTACACCTTC.

The CDR3 region has the DNA TGTGCCTCTCAAGGGGCGGTTCACACTGAAGCTTTCTTT. It is translated as CASQGAVHTEAFF. The J gene is TRBJ1-1, the V gene TRBV9; possible D gene TRBD1, 5 bases. Trimming cost V 10 bases and J 3 bases, with 16 bases left between them. The CDR3 is made up of 13 amino acids. Germline V CDR1 and CDR2: SGDLS, YYNGEE.

The chain employs TRBV20-1 and TRBJ1-2, with 7 nucleotides matching TRBD1. The V gene end was trimmed by 6 bases and the J gene end by 11 bases; junction bases not matched to a gene: 6. The CDR3 totals 10 residues. Germline loops: CDR1 DFQATT, CDR2 SNEGSKA (reference sequence). The CDR3, as DNA: TGCAGTGCGCAGGGGGATGTGTACACCTTC. Translated: CSAQGDVYTF.

The chain is built from TRBV5-6 and TRBJ2-1, with TRBD2 as a possible D gene (6 bases). There are 14 residues in the CDR3. Germline assignment: CDR1 SGHDT and CDR2 YYEEEE. V was cut by 0 bases and J by 5 bases, with 9 bases left in between. CDR3 protein: CASSLAGEDNEQFF. The CDR3 nucleotides are TGTGCCAGCAGCTTGGCCGGGGAGGACAATGAGCAGTTCTTC.

The chain employs TRBV11-2 and TRBJ1-2; D is uncertain. Germline CDR1 and CDR2: SGHAT and FQNNGV. V shed 5 bases and J shed 6 bases, with 16 bases lying between them. This CDR3 has 14 amino acids. CDR3: CASSPYGKMDGYTF. Written as DNA, the CDR3 is TGTGCCAGCAGCCCCTACGGGAAGATGGATGGCTACACCTTC.

This chain uses TRBV7-6 with TRBJ2-1; 12 nucleotides line up with TRBD2. The CDR3 covers 15 residues. V dropped 4 bases and J dropped 9; count of bases not matched to a gene: 7. Germline V gives CDR1 SGHVS, CDR2 FNYEAQ. In nucleotides, the CDR3 is TGTGCCAGCAGCTCGGTGACTAGCGGGGGCGGTGAGCAGTTCTTC. This translates into CASSSVTSGGGEQFF.

This chain connects TRBV5-4 to TRBJ2-1, with 12 bases that match TRBD2. Germline V gene lookup returns CDR1 SGHNT and CDR2 YYREEE (reference sequence). The CDR3 contains 15 residues. With V trimmed by 3 bases and J by 10 bases, 8 bases remained unmatched. CDR3 sequence (DNA): TGTGCCAGCAGCTCCCTAGCGGGGGGGCCGAGGGAGCAGTTCTTC. This translates into CASSSLAGGPREQFF.

The CDR3, as DNA: TGCGCCAGCAGCCGCGGGCCGACCGACAGGGTAGCTGAAGCTTTCTTT. Protein: CASSRGPTDRVAEAFF. The chain combines TRBV4-1 with TRBJ1-1, with TRBD1 matching 7 bases. The V gene end was trimmed by 4 bases and the J gene end by 6 bases; junction bases not matched to a gene: 14. Germline CDR1 is MGHRA and CDR2 is YSYEKL. The CDR3 runs to 16 residues.

This clone was seen once. The chain combines TRBV24-1 with TRBJ1-1; 10 bases match TRBD1. Per the germline V gene, CDR1 is KGHDR and CDR2 is SFDVKD. J was trimmed by 3 bases and V by 7 bases; bases with no gene match: 7. The length of the CDR3 is 15 residues. As DNA, the CDR3 is TGTGCCACCAGGGCGACCGGGACAGGGGACACTGAAGCTTTCTTT. Its protein product is CATRATGTGDTEAFF.

This clone has a single count. The chain has TRBV18 and TRBJ2-7; 11 bases are shared with TRBD1. Germline-derived CDR1 and CDR2 are KGHSH and LQKENI. The junction had 5 bases not matched to a gene; V was cut back by 5 bases and J by 2 bases. The CDR3 length is 15 residues. The chain's CDR3 is CASSTGQGVTYEQYV. In DNA form, the CDR3 reads TGTGCCAGCTCAACGGGACAGGGGGTCACCTACGAGCAGTACGTC.

This chain uses TRBV3-1 (or the pseudogene TRBV3-2) with TRBJ2-5; 8 nucleotides agree with TRBD2. V dropped 5 bases and J dropped 3; count of bases not matched to a gene: 5. The CDR3 extends over 14 amino acids. Germline V gene lookup returns CDR1 LGHDT and CDR2 YNNKEL (reference sequence). CDR3 amino acids: CASSTLSGEETQYF. CDR3 in DNA: TGTGCCAGCAGCACCCTTAGCGGGGAAGAGACCCAGTACTTC.

The chain recombines TRBV2 with TRBJ1-2; the D is unclear. Per the germline V gene, CDR1 is SNHLY and CDR2 is FYNNEI. Trimming cost V 8 bases and J 4 bases, with 20 bases left between them. The CDR3 has 15 residues. Here the CDR3 reads CASESDTSKGYGYTF. The CDR3, as DNA: TGTGCCAGCGAGTCAGACACCTCTAAAGGCTATGGCTACACCTTC.

The rearrangement links TRBV19 to TRBJ2-2, with 10 nucleotides matching TRBD2. Germline assignment: CDR1 LNHDA and CDR2 SQIVND (reference sequence). The CDR3 contains 16 residues. J gave up 2 bases and V 5 bases, and 5 bases lay outside the gene matches. CDR3 loop: CASSLTSGVNTGELFF. DNA of the CDR3: TGTGCCAGTAGTCTCACTAGCGGGGTAAACACCGGGGAGCTGTTTTTT.

This clone turned up a few times. V and J are TRBV6-5 and TRBJ1-2; D not resolved. In germline, CDR1 is MNHEY, CDR2 SVGAGI. Trimming took 5 bases from V and 1 from J, leaving 14 bases between them. This CDR3 comprises 15 residues. CDR3 DNA: TGTGCCAGCAGTCCCCTAGTCCCGGTTAACTATGGCTACACCTTC. Translating it yields CASSPLVPVNYGYTF.

The chain couples TRBV19 to TRBJ1-1; 9 bases are a match to TRBD1. The CDR3 consists of 14 residues. CDR1 LNHDA and CDR2 SQIVND come from the germline V gene (reference sequence). Losses at the gene ends were 4 bases for V and 5 bases for J; bases not matched to a gene: 5. CDR3 amino acids: CASSKGQGRTEAFF. The DNA for the CDR3 is TGTGCCAGTAGTAAAGGACAGGGGCGAACTGAAGCTTTCTTT.

The CDR3 spells CASSWGGSNQPQHF. Written as DNA, the CDR3 is TGTGCCAGCAGCTGGGGCGGAAGCAATCAGCCCCAGCATTTT. The chain employs TRBV7-2 and TRBJ1-5, with D maybe TRBD1 (5 bases). The CDR3 runs 14 residues. The V gene's germline CDR1 is SGHTA and CDR2 FQGNSA. V shed 4 bases and J shed 1 base, with 8 bases lying between them. Complete variable domain (other parts from reference TRBV7-2 and TRBJ1-5): GAGVSQSPSNKVTEKGKDVELRCDPISGHTALYWYRQSLGQGLEFLIYFQGNSAPDKSGLPSDRFSAERTGGSVSTLTIQRTQQEDSAVYLCASSWGGSNQPQHFGDGTRLSIL.

This sequence joins TRBV19 and TRBJ1-1; D possibly corresponds to TRBD1 (5 bases). CDR3 length: 14 residues. Between the trimmed V and J ends, which lost 6 bases and 6 bases, there was a span of 17 bases. Germline lookup yields CDR1 LNHDA and CDR2 SQIVND (reference sequence). CDR3 sequence reads: CASRTQGGIAEAFF. CDR3 in DNA: TGTGCCAGTAGAACCCAGGGAGGCATCGCTGAAGCTTTCTTT.

This chain links TRBV28 with TRBJ1-5, with D tentatively TRBD1 (5 bases). Germline V gene sequence: CDR1 MDHEN, CDR2 SYDVKM. The CDR3 consists of 19 residues. Trimming cost V 4 bases and J 1 base, with 23 bases left between them. The CDR3 here is CASSWWGLIGARSNQPQHF. CDR3 DNA: TGTGCCAGCAGTTGGTGGGGCCTTATTGGGGCTCGGAGCAATCAGCCCCAGCATTTT.

This clone was picked up many times. The chain couples TRBV4-2 to TRBJ2-3, with 15 bases lining up with TRBD2. With 4 bases clipped from V and 1 base from J, the junction kept 9 bases outside the gene matches. Germline V lookup: CDR1 LGHNA, CDR2 YNFKEQ. This CDR3 region has 19 residues. CDR3 in amino acids: CASSLGTSGGSLGTDTQYF. CDR3 DNA: TGTGCCAGCAGCCTCGGGACTAGCGGGGGGTCTCTGGGCACAGATACGCAGTATTTT.

V and J are TRBV19 and TRBJ1-5, with D tentatively TRBD1 (5 bases). The CDR3 extends over 15 amino acids. Germline V gene lookup returns CDR1 LNHDA and CDR2 SQIVND (reference sequence). Trimming removed 2 bases from V and 0 bases from J, with 8 bases in between. The CDR3 region is CASSIRQFSNQPQHF. The CDR3 region has the DNA TGTGCCAGTAGTATAAGACAGTTTAGCAATCAGCCCCAGCATTTT.

V is TRBV3-1 (or the pseudogene TRBV3-2) and J is TRBJ1-1; perhaps TRBD1 as D (6 bases). The CDR3 has 15 residues. Trimming left V 2 bases short and J 2 bases short, with 12 bases between. CDR1 is LGHDT and CDR2 is YNNKEL in the germline V gene (reference sequence). The CDR3 spells CASSQTGWGNTEAFF. The CDR3 DNA sequence: TGTGCCAGCAGCCAAACAGGGTGGGGAAACACTGAAGCTTTCTTT.

J is TRBJ1-3 and V is TRBV6-5; TRBD1 aligns across 9 bases. This CDR3 has 13 amino acids. The germline V gene has CDR1 MNHEY and CDR2 SVGAGI. Trimming took 8 bases from V and 1 from J; bases not matched to a gene: 0. The CDR3 protein is CASGQGSGNTIYF. The CDR3 nucleotides are TGTGCCAGCGGACAGGGGTCTGGAAACACCATATATTTT.

The chain combines TRBV9 with TRBJ1-2; D may be TRBD1 (6 bases). There are 13 residues in the CDR3. Germline V gene sequence: CDR1 SGDLS, CDR2 YYNGEE. V dropped 0 bases and J dropped 8 bases, with 11 bases sitting between them. The CDR3 region is CASSVGTDEGYTF. For the CDR3, the DNA is TGTGCCAGCAGCGTAGGGACAGACGAAGGCTACACCTTC.

The chain recombines TRBV21-1 with TRBJ1-1; the table assigns TRBD1, which was not confirmed against the DNA. TRBV21-1 is deemed a pseudogene. This CDR3 contains 15 residues. The CDR3 loop reads CASSKETDRKAEAFF. CDR3 in DNA: TGTGCCAGCAGCAAAGAGACGGACAGGAAGGCTGAAGCTTTCTTT.